The clone carrying this T cell receptor beta chain has just a few counts. Its specificity is not known. TCRdb re-derived calls from the reads in MiXCR, one entry per CDR3 protein. This repertoire shows about 89,000 distinct CDR3 sequences, approximately 32% found once; its top ten account for 65% to 75%. The data were taken from a study of T cell repertoires in cytomegalovirus infection. Study-wide results and limits: The ex vivo response was dominated by HLA-C-restricted CMV-specific TCR beta clonotypes.

The V gene's germline CDR1 is SNHLY and CDR2 FYNNEI. The CDR3 extends over 13 amino acids. With 8 bases removed from V and 4 bases from J, the gap between germline ends came to 11 bases. This TCR was recovered from a human donor in good health (CMV status not recorded). Some clones in this sample may be carry-over from other donors' samples. The chain joins TRBV2 to TRBJ2-2; unclear D gene. The source was CD8+ T cells from cultured PBMCs, collected from culture after CMV antigen stimulation. This chain's CDR3 is CASGNGFTGELFF. In DNA form, the CDR3 reads TGTGCCAGCGGTAACGGTTTCACCGGGGAGCTGTTTTTT.